These T cell receptor beta chains were read from a single sample in a study of cytomegalovirus exposure and HLA in healthy donors. Data came from immunoSEQ multiplex PCR; TCRdb stores just in-frame clones and leaves some out. The repertoire holds about 130,000 clones, around nine tenths seen once, with roughly 1.4% in the top ten. The specimen sequenced was PBMCs. The source of these receptors is a man aged 30-40 years in good health and CMV-seronegative. The CDR3 runs from the conserved cysteine through the conserved F or W. Fields, in order: CDR3 protein, CDR3 DNA, V gene, clone size, J gene, D gene. D genes are given only for firm matches. Clone size, where shown, is once, few, many, or a class for clones that have expanded.

CASSYLGGYTQYF	TGTGCCAGCAGTTACCTAGGGGGCTATACGCAGTATTTT	TRBV27	.	TRBJ2-3	TRBD1
CASRMTGLEGDTQYF	TGTGCCAGCAGGATGACGGGACTAGAAGGGGATACGCAGTATTTT	TRBV5-4	.	TRBJ2-3	TRBD2
CASSQEGTGRNEQFF	TGCGCCAGCAGCCAAGAAGGGACAGGTAGGAATGAGCAGTTCTTC	TRBV4-3	.	TRBJ2-1	TRBD1
CASSYTEAAEAFF	TGTGCCAGCAGTTACACGGAGGCGGCTGAAGCTTTCTTT	TRBV6-6	.	TRBJ1-1	.
CASSYSLGGEAFF	TGTGCCAGCAGTTACTCTCTGGGGGGTGAAGCTTTCTTT	TRBV6-5	.	TRBJ1-1	.
CASRFGGQRYNYGYTF	TGTGCCAGCAGATTTGGGGGCCAAAGATATAACTATGGCTACACCTTC	TRBV2	.	TRBJ1-2	.
CASSYSLQGHYNEQFF	TGTGCCAGCAGTTACTCGTTACAGGGACACTACAATGAGCAGTTCTTC	TRBV6-5	.	TRBJ2-1	.
CASSPGVLWGYTF	TGTGCCAGCAGCCCAGGCGTGCTATGGGGCTACACCTTC	TRBV14	.	TRBJ1-2	.
CSASGETQYF	TGCAGTGCTAGCGGGGAGACCCAGTACTTC	TRBV20-1	.	TRBJ2-5	.
CASSLTAGGLTDTQYF	TGTGCCAGCAGCTTAACGGCGGGAGGATTGACAGATACGCAGTATTTT	TRBV7-6	.	TRBJ2-3	TRBD2
CASRGQGFTEAFF	TGTGCCAGTAGGGGACAGGGTTTCACTGAAGCTTTCTTT	TRBV19	.	TRBJ1-1	TRBD1
CASSMGQSRNEQFF	TGTGCCAGCAGTATGGGACAGTCCAGAAATGAGCAGTTCTTC	TRBV6-1	.	TRBJ2-1	TRBD1
CAWNAGGQPQHF	TGTGCCTGGAACGCGGGAGGTCAGCCCCAGCATTTT	TRBV30	.	TRBJ1-5	.
CASSKGGGSYEQYF	TGTGCCAGCTCAAAAGGTGGCGGGAGCTACGAGCAGTACTTC	TRBV18	.	TRBJ2-7	TRBD2
CASSYSTAGDTQYF	TGTGCCAGCAGTTACTCGACAGCGGGAGATACGCAGTATTTT	TRBV6-5	.	TRBJ2-3	.
CASMTSGSISEGQYF	TGTGCCAGCATGACTAGCGGGAGTATCTCCGAGGGGCAGTACTTC	TRBV2	.	TRBJ2-7	TRBD2
CASSENRGEEKLFF	TGTGCCAGCAGCGAAAACAGGGGGGAGGAAAAACTGTTTTTT	TRBV5-6	.	TRBJ1-4	TRBD1
CSANAATNEKLFF	TGCAGCGCTAACGCGGCGACTAATGAAAAACTGTTTTTT	TRBV29-1	.	TRBJ1-4	.
CASSPQTGGSYEQYF	TGCGCCAGCAGCCCCCAGACAGGGGGCTCCTACGAGCAGTACTTC	TRBV5-1	once	TRBJ2-7	TRBD1
CASTLHRTGQSHNEQFF	TGTGCCAGCACCCTACACCGGACAGGACAGAGTCACAATGAGCAGTTCTTC	TRBV7-9	.	TRBJ2-1	TRBD1
CASSRVTGSQETQYF	TGTGCCAGCAGCCGGGTCACAGGGAGTCAAGAGACCCAGTACTTC	TRBV5-5	.	TRBJ2-5	.
CASSYSQVPNEKLFF	TGTGCCAGCAGTTACTCACAAGTTCCTAATGAAAAACTGTTTTTT	TRBV6-5	.	TRBJ1-4	.
CASSIFGQGNEKLFF	TGTGCCAGTAGTATATTCGGACAGGGTAACGAAAAACTGTTTTTT	TRBV19	.	TRBJ1-4	TRBD1
CASSVEGAGKSYEQYF	TGTGCCAGCAGCGTAGAAGGGGCAGGAAAAAGCTACGAGCAGTACTTC	TRBV9	.	TRBJ2-7	.
CASSGYDRDENETQYF	TGTGCCAGCAGTGGCTACGACAGGGATGAGAACGAGACCCAGTACTTC	TRBV6-4	.	TRBJ2-5	TRBD1